The sample holds a few counts of the clone carrying this TCR beta chain. Its antigen is unidentified. This entry comes from a study of cytomegalovirus exposure and HLA in healthy donors. The study's findings and limits: Reported results showed that the classifier diagnosed cytomegalovirus status with high specificity and sensitivity. In a later analysis, HLA-associated beta chains showed higher expansion and lower generation probabilities than comparable chains.

CDR1 is SGHAT, CDR2 FQNNGV, per germline. V shed 2 bases and J shed 3 bases, with 15 bases lying between them. This CDR3 comprises 16 residues. Primers included in the PCR were 60 Vbeta and 13 Jbeta primers. Assay used: immunoSEQ multiplex PCR; TCRdb lists only in-frame clones, some missing. Here the sample spans some 180,000 clones, 75% to 85% being singletons. This receptor was identified in a woman aged 25-40 years in good health and CMV-seropositive. The sample comprised PBMCs. This chain uses TRBV11-2 with TRBJ2-3; D perhaps matches TRBD2 (7 bases). The CDR3 reads CASSLLGGGPTDTQYF. The CDR3 bases are TGTGCCAGCAGCTTACTGGGGGGGGGCCCGACAGATACGCAGTATTTT.